The rows below give T cell receptor beta chains drawn from one sample of a study of regulatory T cells in long-lasting Graves disease. One entry per CDR3 protein results from TCRdb running MiXCR on the multiplex PCR reads. The sample consists of about half a million distinct CDR3 sequences, 20% to 25% of them appearing once. This material consisted of peripheral blood mononuclear cells (PBMCs), taken when the disease was refractory, from a patient treated with antithyroid drugs. All receptors derive from a female donor with Graves disease. CDR3s include the opening cysteine and the closing phenylalanine or tryptophan. The D gene is left open where the match is weak. Rows give clone size only sometimes, using once, few, many, or a class for an expanded clone.

cdr3_length d_call j_call clone_size v_call cdr3_nt cdr3_aa
14 - TRBJ2-3 - TRBV28 TGTACCAGCAGTTCCGCCCCTAGCGTAGATACGCAGTATTTT CTSSSAPSVDTQYF
15 TRBD1 TRBJ1-4 many TRBV6-1 TGTGCCAGCAGGGCACAGGGGAGGCCTAATGAAAAACTGTTTTTT CASRAQGRPNEKLFF
13 - TRBJ2-7 many TRBV15 TGTGCCACCAGCAGAGATCCGGGGTTCGAGCAGTACTTC CATSRDPGFEQYF
17 TRBD1 TRBJ1-6 few TRBV27 TGTGCCAGCAGTTCTCAGGGGGCGGGACAGGTGAATTCACCCCTCCACTTT CASSSQGAGQVNSPLHF
14 - TRBJ1-5 - TRBV4-1 TGCGCCAGCAGCCAAGTAGGTGGCAATCAGCCCCAGCATTTT CASSQVGGNQPQHF
14 - TRBJ2-7 many TRBV28 TGTGCCAGCAGTACCCGACAGGACTCCTACGAGCAGTACTTC CASSTRQDSYEQYF
13 - TRBJ2-5 many TRBV6-1 TGTGCCAGCAGACGGCTAGGCCAAGAGACCCAGTACTTC CASRRLGQETQYF
13 - TRBJ1-5 - TRBV30 TGTGCCTGGAGTTTCGGGGGAGATCAGCCCCAGCATTTT CAWSFGGDQPQHF
17 TRBD2 TRBJ2-5 many TRBV6-5 TGTGCCAGCAGTTACTCAAGCTTAGCGGGGAGCGCTGAGACCCAGTACTTC CASSYSSLAGSAETQYF
14 - TRBJ2-2 few TRBV11-3 TGTGCCAGCAGTTATTCAATGGGAACCGGGGAGCTGTTTTTT CASSYSMGTGELFF
14 TRBD1 TRBJ1-2 few TRBV10-3 TGTGCCATCAGTGAACAAACAGGGGACTATGGCTACACCTTC CAISEQTGDYGYTF
16 TRBD2 TRBJ2-7 - TRBV3-1 TGTGCCAGCAGCAGGAAGGGACTAGCGGAGACCTACGAGCAGTACTTC CASSRKGLAETYEQYF
15 TRBD2 TRBJ2-7 - TRBV7-2 TGTGCCAGCAGCTTACTCGGCGGGGGGGAATACGAGCAGTACTTC CASSLLGGGEYEQYF
14 TRBD1 TRBJ1-5 many TRBV28 TGTGCCAGCAGTTTGGCAGGGGGGTATCAGCCCCAGCATTTT CASSLAGGYQPQHF
13 - TRBJ1-4 many TRBV12-3/TRBV12-4 TGTGCCAGCAGTTCGGAGTCCGGGGAAGAACTGTTTTTT CASSSESGEELFF
14 TRBD1 TRBJ2-7 - TRBV20-1 TGCAGTGCTGACACCGGGACAGGGTCCTACGAGCAGTACTTC CSADTGTGSYEQYF
17 TRBD2 TRBJ2-2 - TRBV2 TGTGCCAGCAGTGAAGCGTGGGGGGGAGTCTTGCCCGGGGAGCTGTTTTTT CASSEAWGGVLPGELFF
17 - TRBJ1-1 many TRBV29-1 TGCAGCGTTGAAGGGGTGGGAGCAGAGCCACCGAACACTGAAGCTTTCTTT CSVEGVGAEPPNTEAFF
14 - TRBJ2-7 many TRBV6-1 TGTGCCAGCAGCCACCGGGGTTCTACCTACGAGCAGTACTTC CASSHRGSTYEQYF
15 - TRBJ1-1 many TRBV11-2 TGTGCCAGCAGCCGACTGACAGGTTCGAACACTGAAGCTTTCTTT CASSRLTGSNTEAFF
19 TRBD2 TRBJ2-1 - TRBV7-2 TGTGCCAGCAGCTCCCTACTAGCGGGGATTCCTTCCGACTACAATGAGCAGTTCTTC CASSSLLAGIPSDYNEQFF
13 TRBD2 TRBJ2-7 - TRBV29-1 TGCAGCGTCAGGACTAGCGCCTCCTACGAGCAGTACTTC CSVRTSASYEQYF